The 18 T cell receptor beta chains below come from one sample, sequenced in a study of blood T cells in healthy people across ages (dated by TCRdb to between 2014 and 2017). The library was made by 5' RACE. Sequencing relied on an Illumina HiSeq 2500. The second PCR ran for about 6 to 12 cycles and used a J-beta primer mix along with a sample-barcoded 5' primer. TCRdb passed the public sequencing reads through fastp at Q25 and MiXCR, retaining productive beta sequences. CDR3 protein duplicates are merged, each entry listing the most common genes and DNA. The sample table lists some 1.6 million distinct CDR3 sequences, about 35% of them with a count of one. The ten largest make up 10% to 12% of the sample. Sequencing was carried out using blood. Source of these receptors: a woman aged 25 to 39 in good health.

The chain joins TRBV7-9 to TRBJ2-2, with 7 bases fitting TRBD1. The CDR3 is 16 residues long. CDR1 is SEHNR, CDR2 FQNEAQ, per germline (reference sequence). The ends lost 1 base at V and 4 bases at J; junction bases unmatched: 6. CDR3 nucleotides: TGTGCCAGCAGCTTAGAAAGGGGGCGAGGCACCGGGGAGCTGTTTTTT. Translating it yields CASSLERGRGTGELFF.

In nucleotides, the CDR3 is TGCGCCAGCAGCACATCGGGAGCGCAGGGGAGGCGGGCCAACGTCCTGACTTTC. Residues: CASSTSGAQGRRANVLTF. This chain links TRBV5-1 with TRBJ2-6; the D gene could be TRBD1 or TRBD2 (6 bases each). Trimming pared 4 bases from V and 5 bases from J, leaving 22 bases between. The CDR3 sequence is 18 residues long. The germline CDR1 and CDR2 sequences are SGHRS and YFSETQ.

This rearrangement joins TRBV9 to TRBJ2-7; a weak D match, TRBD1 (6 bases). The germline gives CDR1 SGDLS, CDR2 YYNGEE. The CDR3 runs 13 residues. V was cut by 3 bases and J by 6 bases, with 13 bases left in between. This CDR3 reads CASSEGTGPEQYF. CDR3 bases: TGTGCCAGCAGCGAGGGTACAGGGCCCGAGCAGTACTTC.

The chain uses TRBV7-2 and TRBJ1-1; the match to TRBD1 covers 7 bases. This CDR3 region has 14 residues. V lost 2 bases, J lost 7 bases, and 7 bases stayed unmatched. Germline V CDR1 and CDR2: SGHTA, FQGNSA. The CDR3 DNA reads TGTGCCAGCAGCTTACAAGGGGGCCTGAGTGAAGCTTTCTTT. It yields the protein CASSLQGGLSEAFF.

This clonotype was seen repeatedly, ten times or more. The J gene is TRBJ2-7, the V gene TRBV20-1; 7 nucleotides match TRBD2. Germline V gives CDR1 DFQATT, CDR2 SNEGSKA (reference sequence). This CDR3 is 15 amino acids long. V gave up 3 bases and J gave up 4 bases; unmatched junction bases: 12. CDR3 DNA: TGCAGTGCTAGCGCGGGGGTCCCCGACGAGTACGAGCAGTACTTC. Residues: CSASAGVPDEYEQYF.

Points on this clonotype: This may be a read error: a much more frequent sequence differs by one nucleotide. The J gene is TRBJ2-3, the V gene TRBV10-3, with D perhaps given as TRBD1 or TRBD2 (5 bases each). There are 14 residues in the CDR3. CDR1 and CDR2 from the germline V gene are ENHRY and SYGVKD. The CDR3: CAIKGPISTDTRYF. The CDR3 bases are TGTGCCATCAAGGGACCAATCAGCACAGATACGCGGTATTTT.

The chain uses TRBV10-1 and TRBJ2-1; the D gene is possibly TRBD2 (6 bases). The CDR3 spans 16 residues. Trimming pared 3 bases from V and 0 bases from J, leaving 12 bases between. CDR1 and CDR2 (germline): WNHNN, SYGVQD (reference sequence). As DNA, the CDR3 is TGCGCCAGCAGTGAACTGGCGGGGAGCTCCTACAATGAGCAGTTCTTC. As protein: CASSELAGSSYNEQFF.

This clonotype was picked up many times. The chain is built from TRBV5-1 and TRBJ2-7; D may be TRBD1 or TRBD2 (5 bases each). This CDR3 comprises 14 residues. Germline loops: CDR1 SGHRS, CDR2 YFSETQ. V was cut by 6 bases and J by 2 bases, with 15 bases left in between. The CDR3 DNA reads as TGCGCCAGCACCTCCGGGACGGGCACCTACGAGCAGTACTTC. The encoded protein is CASTSGTGTYEQYF.

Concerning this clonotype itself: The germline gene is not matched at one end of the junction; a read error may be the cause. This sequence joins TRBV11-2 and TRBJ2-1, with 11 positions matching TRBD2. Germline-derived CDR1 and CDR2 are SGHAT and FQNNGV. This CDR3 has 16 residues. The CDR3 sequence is CASSLVGLAVYNERFF. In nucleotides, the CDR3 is TGTGCCAGCAGCTTAGTGGGACTAGCGGTATACAATGAGCGGTTCTTC.

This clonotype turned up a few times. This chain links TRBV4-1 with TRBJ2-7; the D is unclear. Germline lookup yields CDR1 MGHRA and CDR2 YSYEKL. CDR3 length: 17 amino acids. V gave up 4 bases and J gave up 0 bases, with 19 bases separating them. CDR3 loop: CASSPFSASKLSYEQYF. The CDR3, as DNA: TGCGCCAGCAGCCCCTTCTCAGCCAGCAAACTCTCCTACGAGCAGTACTTC.

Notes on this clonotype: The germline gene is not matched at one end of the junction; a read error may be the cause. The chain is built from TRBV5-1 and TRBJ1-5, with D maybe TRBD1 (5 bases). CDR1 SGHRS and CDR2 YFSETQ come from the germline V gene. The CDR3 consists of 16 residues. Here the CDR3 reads CASSLGPQGGNQPLHF. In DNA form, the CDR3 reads TGCGCCAGCAGCTTGGGCCCCCAGGGAGGCAATCAGCCCCTGCATTTT.

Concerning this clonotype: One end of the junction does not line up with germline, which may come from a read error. As DNA, the CDR3 is TGTGCCTGCAGCCTCCTCGGGACGAACTCCTACAATGAGCAGTTCTTC. Translated, it gives CACSLLGTNSYNEQFF. The chain links TRBV6-5 to TRBJ2-1; the D gene could be TRBD1 or TRBD2 (5 bases each). This CDR3 region has 16 residues. Germline lookup yields CDR1 MNHEY and CDR2 SVGAGI.

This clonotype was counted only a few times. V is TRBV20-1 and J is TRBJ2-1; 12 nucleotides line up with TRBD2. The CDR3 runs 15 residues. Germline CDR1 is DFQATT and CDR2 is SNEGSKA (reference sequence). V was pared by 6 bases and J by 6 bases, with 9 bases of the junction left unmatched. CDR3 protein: CSATSSGGAFNEQFF. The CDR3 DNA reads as TGCAGTGCAACCTCTAGCGGGGGGGCTTTCAATGAGCAGTTCTTC.

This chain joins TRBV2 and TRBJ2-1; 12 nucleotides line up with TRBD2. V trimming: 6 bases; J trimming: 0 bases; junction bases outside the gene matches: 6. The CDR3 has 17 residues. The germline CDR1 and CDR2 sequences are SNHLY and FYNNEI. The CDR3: CASRRLAGENSYNEQFF. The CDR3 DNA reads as TGTGCCAGCAGAAGACTAGCGGGAGAGAACTCCTACAATGAGCAGTTCTTC.

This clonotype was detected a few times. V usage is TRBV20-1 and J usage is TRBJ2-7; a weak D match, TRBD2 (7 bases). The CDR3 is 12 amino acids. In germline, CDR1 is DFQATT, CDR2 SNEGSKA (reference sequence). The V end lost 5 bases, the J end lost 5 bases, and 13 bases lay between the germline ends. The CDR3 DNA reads TGCAGTGCTGGGGGAGGGGGGCACGAGCAGTACTTC. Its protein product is CSAGGGGHEQYF.

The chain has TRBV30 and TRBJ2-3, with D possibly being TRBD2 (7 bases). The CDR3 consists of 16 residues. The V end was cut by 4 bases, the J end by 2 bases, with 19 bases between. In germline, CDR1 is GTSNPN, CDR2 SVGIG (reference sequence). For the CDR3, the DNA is TGTGCCTGGACGTTGGGGCGGGGGCCCGACACAGATACGCAGTATTTT. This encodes CAWTLGRGPDTDTQYF.

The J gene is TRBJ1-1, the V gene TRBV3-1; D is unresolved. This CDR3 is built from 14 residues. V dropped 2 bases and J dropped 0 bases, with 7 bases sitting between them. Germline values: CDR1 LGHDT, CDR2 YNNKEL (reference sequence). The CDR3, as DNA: TGTGCCAGCAGCCAACCAGCACTGAACACTGAAGCTTTCTTT. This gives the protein CASSQPALNTEAFF. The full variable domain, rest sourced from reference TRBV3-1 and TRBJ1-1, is DTAVSQTPKYLVTQMGNDKSIKCEQNLGHDTMYWYKQDSKKFLKIMFSYNNKELIINETVPNRFSPKSPDKAHLNLHINSLELGDSAVYFCASSQPALNTEAFFGQGTRLTVV.

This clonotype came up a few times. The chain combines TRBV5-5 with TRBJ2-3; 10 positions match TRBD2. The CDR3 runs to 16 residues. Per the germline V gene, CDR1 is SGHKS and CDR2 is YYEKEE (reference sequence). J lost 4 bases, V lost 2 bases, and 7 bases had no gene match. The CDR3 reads CASSFPSGSTADTQYF. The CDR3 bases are TGTGCCAGCAGCTTCCCTAGCGGGAGTACCGCAGATACGCAGTATTTT.